This record looks at one TCR beta chain sequence and its context. Its matching antigen is unknown. The data stem from a study of blood T cells in healthy people across ages. Points from the study as a whole: In older individuals, TCR beta diversity per million T cells was lower, falling roughly linearly with age.

Germline CDR1 MDHEN, CDR2 SYDVKM. CDR3 length: 14 residues. V shed 7 bases and J 8 bases; nucleotides not matched to a gene: 8. Through a sample-barcoded 5' primer and a J-beta primer mix, a second PCR was run for about 7 to 12 cycles. Each cDNA molecule was tagged by a template-switch adaptor with 12 random nucleotides. TCRdb used MiXCR to reprocess the 5' RACE reads, holding one entry per CDR3 protein. The data show around 1,700,000 distinct CDR3 sequences, roughly 28% seen once. This TCR was recovered from a woman aged 30 to 39 in good health. The chain has TRBV28 and TRBJ2-1; 10 nucleotides align to TRBD2. Sequenced sample: blood. The DNA for the CDR3 is TGTGCCAGCAAAGGAGCGGGAGGGCCCGATGAGCAGTTCTTC. Translated, it gives CASKGAGGPDEQFF.